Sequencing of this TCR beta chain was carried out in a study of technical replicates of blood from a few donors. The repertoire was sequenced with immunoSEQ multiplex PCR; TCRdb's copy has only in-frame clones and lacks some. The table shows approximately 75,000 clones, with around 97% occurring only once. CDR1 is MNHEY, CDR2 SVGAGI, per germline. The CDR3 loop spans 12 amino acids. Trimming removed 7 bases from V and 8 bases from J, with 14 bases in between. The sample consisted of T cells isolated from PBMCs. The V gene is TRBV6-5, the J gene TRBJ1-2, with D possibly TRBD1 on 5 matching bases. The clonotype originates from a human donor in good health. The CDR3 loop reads CASNNGGGGYTF. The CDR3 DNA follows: TGTGCCAGCAACAACGGGGGGGGAGGCTACACCTTC.